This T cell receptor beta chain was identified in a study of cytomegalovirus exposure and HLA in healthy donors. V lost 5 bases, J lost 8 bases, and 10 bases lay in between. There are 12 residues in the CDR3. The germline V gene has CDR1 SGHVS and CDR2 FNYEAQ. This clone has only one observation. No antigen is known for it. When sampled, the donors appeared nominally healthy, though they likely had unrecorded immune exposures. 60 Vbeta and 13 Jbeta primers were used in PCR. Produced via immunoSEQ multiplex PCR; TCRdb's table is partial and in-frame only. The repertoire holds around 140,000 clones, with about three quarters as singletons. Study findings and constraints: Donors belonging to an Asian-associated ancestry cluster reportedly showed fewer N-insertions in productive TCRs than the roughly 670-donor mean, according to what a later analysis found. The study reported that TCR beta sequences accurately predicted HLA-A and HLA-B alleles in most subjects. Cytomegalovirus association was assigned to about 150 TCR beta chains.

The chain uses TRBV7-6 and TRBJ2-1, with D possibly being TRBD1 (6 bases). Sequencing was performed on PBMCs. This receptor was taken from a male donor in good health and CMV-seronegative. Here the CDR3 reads CASSPGAHEQFF. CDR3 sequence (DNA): TGTGCCAGCAGCCCAGGGGCGCATGAGCAGTTCTTC.